The 27 T cell receptor beta chains below were found in one sample sequenced in a study of Graves' ophthalmopathy and Graves' hyperthyroidism. The authors amplified TCR beta CDR3 regions, and they did so from RNA transcripts for repertoire sequencing. First-round RT-PCR employed HTBI primers, with a second-round multiplex PCR after it. From the multiplex PCR reads, TCRdb called clonotypes with MiXCR, one entry per CDR3 protein. The sample contains a few hundred thousand distinct CDR3 sequences, less than 40% of which appear only once. Sequenced material: peripheral blood or thyroid tissue (not recorded which). These receptors all come from an adult man with Graves' hyperthyroidism.

The CDR3 nucleotides are TGTGCCAGCAGCTTCGAGGGACAGGGCCATAATTCACCCCTCCACTTT. This gives the protein CASSFEGQGHNSPLHF. This chain connects TRBV7-9 to TRBJ1-6; 9 bases fit TRBD1. Germline CDR1 and CDR2: SEHNR and FQNEAQ (reference sequence). V shed 3 bases, J shed 5 bases, and the junction held 5 bases outside the gene matches. The CDR3 has 16 residues.

The J gene is TRBJ1-2, the V gene TRBV20-1; D call uncertain. CDR1 DFQATT and CDR2 SNEGSKA come from the germline V gene (reference sequence). V gave up 5 bases and J gave up 4 bases, with 17 bases separating them. The CDR3 runs 14 residues. The CDR3 here is CSAGALGRAYGYTF. The CDR3 DNA reads TGCAGTGCTGGAGCGCTCGGGAGGGCCTATGGCTACACCTTC.

The CDR3 nucleotides are TGTGCCAGCAGCTTAGGGGAAAATACGCAGTATTTT. This translates into CASSLGENTQYF. The genes are TRBV7-8 and TRBJ2-3; D remains unclear. The V gene lost 1 base and the J gene lost 7 bases, with 6 bases spanning the gap. This CDR3 region has 12 residues. Germline-derived CDR1 and CDR2 are SGHVS and FQNEAQ.

The V gene is TRBV6-2 or TRBV6-3, the J gene TRBJ1-1; 7 nucleotides agree with TRBD1. There are 14 residues in the CDR3. The V gene's germline CDR1 is MNHEY and CDR2 SVGEGT. The J segment lost 5 bases and the V segment lost 7 bases, leaving 10 bases of the junction unmatched. The CDR3 nucleotides read TGTGCCAGCATATCCGCAGGGGGGGAGACTGAAGCTTTCTTT. This sequence encodes CASISAGGETEAFF.

The chain uses TRBV29-1 and TRBJ2-5, with unresolved D. CDR3 size: 11 residues. Germline CDR1 is SQVTM and CDR2 is ANQGSEA. Trimming stripped 5 bases from V and 7 bases from J, with 11 bases between. DNA of the CDR3: TGCAGCGTTTCGGAGATGGGGACCCAGTACTTC. Amino acid sequence: CSVSEMGTQYF. The complete variable domain, with remaining parts taken from reference TRBV29-1 and TRBJ2-5, reads SAVISQKPSRDICQRGTSLTIQCQVDSQVTMMFWYRQQPGQSLTLIATANQGSEATYESGFVIDKFPISRPNLTFSTLTVSNMSPEDSSIYLCSVSEMGTQYFGPGTRLLVL.

In its sample, this clonotype was seen a few times. V usage is TRBV27 and J usage is TRBJ2-5; D is perhaps TRBD2 (5 bases). Trimming removed 4 bases from V and 1 base from J, with 16 bases in between. From germline, CDR1 is MNHEY and CDR2 SMNVEV (reference sequence). The CDR3 covers 16 residues. The CDR3 protein is CASSYDPSGTQETQYF. CDR3 bases: TGTGCCAGCAGTTACGACCCGAGCGGTACCCAAGAGACCCAGTACTTC.

There are many counts of this clonotype. V usage is TRBV10-3 and J usage is TRBJ2-2; TRBD2 aligns across 9 bases. Trimming at V came to 0 bases and at J to 1 base, leaving 6 bases not matched to a gene. Germline values: CDR1 ENHRY, CDR2 SYGVKD. CDR3 length: 18 residues. CDR3 sequence (DNA): TGTGCCATCAGTGAGTCACCAGGACTAGCGAGGAACACCGGGGAGCTGTTTTTT. Its translation: CAISESPGLARNTGELFF.

The CDR3 DNA reads as TGTGCCAGCAGTCCCCCTTTAGCGGGATTCACAGATACGCAGTATTTT. Translating it yields CASSPPLAGFTDTQYF. This chain joins TRBV12-3 or TRBV12-4 and TRBJ2-3, with 8 bases lining up with TRBD2. J was trimmed by 2 bases and V by 5 bases; bases with no gene match: 9. This CDR3 has 16 amino acids.

The chain has TRBV29-1 and TRBJ1-1; D is unclear. The CDR3 length is 13 residues. Germline CDR1 reads SQVTM; CDR2 reads ANQGSEA. Trimming took off 5 bases at V and 8 bases at J, with 18 bases between the two ends. CDR3 amino acids: CSVRLAGREEAFF. CDR3 nucleotides: TGCAGCGTTCGACTAGCGGGAAGGGAGGAAGCTTTCTTT.

The chain links TRBV12-3 or TRBV12-4 to TRBJ2-6, with 9 bases lining up with TRBD1. After removal of 6 bases from V and 0 bases from J, the junction contained 9 bases not matched to a gene. The CDR3 runs 18 residues. CDR3 coding DNA: TGTGCCAGCAGCCTGAGACAGGGGGGAGGCTCTGGGGCCAACGTCCTGACTTTC. It is translated as CASSLRQGGGSGANVLTF.

Points on this clonotype: The junction departs from the called germline gene at one end, perhaps through a read error. The chain combines TRBV2 with TRBJ1-2; 9 bases are shared with TRBD1. This CDR3 is 14 amino acids long. Looked up from germline, CDR1 is SNHLY and CDR2 is FYNNEI. The DNA of the CDR3 is TGTGCCGGCAGTCCCGGGACAGGGAACTATGGCTACACCTTC. It encodes CAGSPGTGNYGYTF.

The rearrangement joins TRBV25-1 to TRBJ1-5; D unresolved. From germline, CDR1 is MGHDK and CDR2 SYGVNS. The V gene lost 6 bases and the J gene lost 0 bases, with 6 bases spanning the gap. CDR3 length equals 13 residues. As DNA, the CDR3 is TGTGCCAGCAGAAGATATAGCAATCAGCCCCAGCATTTT. Protein sequence: CASRRYSNQPQHF.

Turning to this clonotype: This may be a read error: a much more frequent sequence differs by one nucleotide. V and J are TRBV7-2 and TRBJ1-4; D perhaps matches TRBD1 (6 bases). Trimming left V 5 bases short and J 0 bases short, with 13 bases between. This CDR3 region has 16 residues. Germline CDR1 reads SGHTA; CDR2 reads FQGNSA. The DNA of the CDR3 is TGTGCCAGCAGCAGGGACAACCTTACAACTAATGAAAAACTGTTTTTT. Its translation: CASSRDNLTTNEKLFF.

This clonotype was counted ten times or more. The gene calls are TRBV12-3 or TRBV12-4 and TRBJ2-7; D might be TRBD1 (5 bases). V gave up 5 bases and J gave up 3 bases, with 17 bases separating them. CDR3 size: 15 residues. The CDR3 nucleotides read TGTGCCAGCAGTCCCAGGACACGGAATCTCTACGAGCAGTACTTC. This encodes CASSPRTRNLYEQYF.

V gene TRBV12-3 or TRBV12-4 combines with J gene TRBJ1-6; 7 bases fit TRBD1. This CDR3 contains 15 residues. Unmatched junction bases numbered 4, after V lost 2 bases and J lost 6 bases. The CDR3 nucleotides are TGTGCCAGCAGTTTAACCGCAGGGGGTAATTCACCCCTCCACTTT. It yields the protein CASSLTAGGNSPLHF.

Only a few counts were recorded for this clonotype. The chain uses TRBV6-5 and TRBJ1-1; no clear D gene. V was shortened by 6 bases and J by 1 base, with 15 bases between the two germline ends. The CDR3 totals 15 residues. CDR1 and CDR2 (germline): MNHEY, SVGAGI. The CDR3 protein is CASSLHPRGNTEAFF. The CDR3 bases are TGTGCCAGCAGCCTACACCCCCGGGGGAACACTGAAGCTTTCTTT.

This clonotype has only a few counts. The CDR3 DNA sequence: TGCGCCAGCAGCTTTCGGGACAGGGGAGCGGGAGAGACCCAGTACTTC. Amino acids: CASSFRDRGAGETQYF. This rearrangement joins TRBV5-1 to TRBJ2-5; 10 nucleotides agree with TRBD1. The V segment lost 2 bases and the J segment 4 bases; nucleotides outside the gene matches: 8. CDR3 size: 16 residues. Looked up from germline, CDR1 is SGHRS and CDR2 is YFSETQ. Supplemented by reference TRBV5-1 and TRBJ2-5, the full variable domain reads KAGVTQTPRYLIKTRGQQVTLSCSPISGHRSVSWYQQTPGQGLQFLFEYFSETQRNKGNFPGRFSGRQFSNSRSEMNVSTLELGDSALYLCASSFRDRGAGETQYFGPGTRLLVL.

This chain links TRBV19 with TRBJ1-1, with TRBD1 matching over 7 bases. The CDR3 spans 13 residues. Germline CDR1 reads LNHDA; CDR2 reads SQIVND (reference sequence). V shed 6 bases, J shed 5 bases, and the junction held 6 bases outside the gene matches. This CDR3 is CASSDREETEAFF. In DNA, the CDR3 is TGTGCCAGTAGCGACAGGGAAGAAACTGAAGCTTTCTTT.

This clonotype was observed many times. CDR3 bases: TGTGCCAGCAGGGACTCAGGAAACACCATATATTTT. Translating it yields CASRDSGNTIYF. The V call is TRBV25-1, the J call TRBJ1-3; D gene ambiguous. V lost 6 bases, J lost 4 bases, and 7 bases lay in between. The germline V gene encodes CDR1 MGHDK and CDR2 SYGVNS. There are 12 residues in the CDR3. Full variable domain (remainder filled in from reference TRBV25-1 and TRBJ1-3): EADIYQTPRYLVIGTGKKITLECSQTMGHDKMYWYQQDPGMELHLIHYSYGVNSTEKGDLSSESTVSRIRTEHFPLTLESARPSHTSQYLCASRDSGNTIYFGEGSWLTVV.

This clonotype was recorded at least ten times. The V call is TRBV28, the J call TRBJ1-2; 8 nucleotides match TRBD1. The CDR3 runs to 14 residues. V was clipped by 5 bases and J by 3 bases; unmatched bases: 5. CDR1 is MDHEN, CDR2 SYDVKM, per germline. In DNA, the CDR3 is TGTGCCAGCAGTCTAAGGACAGGGTACTATGGCTACACCTTC. Translated: CASSLRTGYYGYTF.

This clonotype was detected ten times or more. V usage is TRBV2 and J usage is TRBJ1-5, with D tentatively TRBD1 (6 bases). The V gene's germline CDR1 is SNHLY and CDR2 FYNNEI. CDR3 length equals 15 residues. V was shortened by 8 bases and J by 1 base, with 15 bases between the two germline ends. CDR3 protein: CASRGGLESNQPQHF. The CDR3 DNA reads as TGTGCCAGCCGGGGGGGGCTCGAAAGCAATCAGCCCCAGCATTTT.

The V gene is TRBV28, the J gene TRBJ1-2; 8 positions agree with TRBD1. Unmatched junction bases numbered 9, after V lost 10 bases and J lost 2 bases. Germline V gives CDR1 MDHEN, CDR2 SYDVKM. The CDR3 is 14 amino acids. CDR3 region: CATLQGAFNYGYTF. The CDR3 DNA follows: TGTGCCACCCTTCAGGGGGCGTTCAACTATGGCTACACCTTC.

The chain couples TRBV6-6 to TRBJ2-7; D is unclear. Trimming stripped 4 bases from V and 4 bases from J, with 14 bases between. Germline CDR1 and CDR2: MNHNY and SVGAGI (reference sequence). The CDR3 is 14 residues long. In DNA, the CDR3 is TGTGCCAGCAGTTTGTCAGGATTCGGGTACGAGCAGTACTTC. Translating it yields CASSLSGFGYEQYF.

This clonotype was observed a handful of times. The chain is built from TRBV19 and TRBJ1-5; no clear D. The CDR3 consists of 14 residues. V lost 8 bases to trimming and J lost 0 bases, with 11 bases between them. Germline-derived CDR1 and CDR2 are LNHDA and SQIVND (reference sequence). The CDR3 DNA sequence: TGTGCCAGTGAAGAACAGTATAGCAATCAGCCCCAGCATTTT. Its translation is CASEEQYSNQPQHF. The entire variable domain, with the rest obtained from reference TRBV19 and TRBJ1-5, is as follows: DGGITQSPKYLFRKEGQNVTLSCEQNLNHDAMYWYRQDPGQGLRLIYYSQIVNDFQKGDIAEGYSVSREKKESFPLTVTSAQKNPTAFYLCASEEQYSNQPQHFGDGTRLSIL.

The rearrangement uses TRBV12-3 or TRBV12-4 and TRBJ2-1; 7 positions agree with TRBD1. Losses at the gene ends were 6 bases for V and 2 bases for J; bases not matched to a gene: 7. The CDR3 covers 15 residues. The DNA for the CDR3 is TGTGCCAGCAGCCAGACCGGACAGGCCTACAATGAGCAGTTCTTC. Its translation: CASSQTGQAYNEQFF.

Points on this clonotype: The junction departs from germline at one end; a sequencing error may be responsible. The V gene is TRBV24-1, the J gene TRBJ1-5; D gene unclear. This CDR3 has 14 amino acids. The V gene's germline CDR1 is KGHDR and CDR2 SFDVKD. DNA of the CDR3: TGTGCCAGCAGTCCCCTGCATAGCAATCAGCCCCAGCATTTT. Encoded protein: CASSPLHSNQPQHF.

This clonotype was observed at least ten times. The rearrangement uses TRBV7-2 and TRBJ2-7; D possibly corresponds to TRBD2 (6 bases). Trimming left V 5 bases short and J 3 bases short, with 17 bases between. The CDR3 consists of 15 residues. Per germline, CDR1 SGHTA and CDR2 FQGNSA. The CDR3 loop reads CASSPTPGGDYEQYF. In nucleotides, the CDR3 is TGTGCCAGCAGCCCCACCCCGGGCGGGGACTACGAGCAGTACTTC.